The present T cell receptor (beta chain) was sequenced within a study of blood T cells in healthy people across ages (dated by TCRdb to between 2015 and 2016). Regarding the research as a whole: In model experiments, template switching captured roughly one uniquely barcoded TCR beta cDNA molecule for every two T cells. Age-related changes in TCR beta repertoire diversity were measured in the study by deep sequencing normalized with unique cDNA molecular identifiers. Four age groups were formed from the donors: young (average 16 years), middle-aged (approximately 40), aged (over 55) and long-lived (more than 75). To avoid experimental bias, donors of different ages were spread randomly across the sequencing lanes. Using the same blood draw, the study looked at two additional independent replicas of 1 million unique cDNA reads for two donors, one aged 18 to 30 and the other aged 80 or older. General study outcomes and caveats: Observed TCR beta diversity correlated strongly with the percentage of naive T cells measured by flow cytometry. Estimates of total diversity based on one million sequenced T cells were considered lower bounds and underestimates. Since profiling was done on bulk unsorted PBMCs, naive and antigen-experienced compartments could not be conclusively compared. Compared with the aged group, the long-lived group had more naive CD4+ T cells, fewer expanded clones and increased TCR diversity, suggesting age selection. Observed TCR beta diversity per million T cells fell roughly linearly with age, and a significant reduction was already apparent by age around 40. Donor CMV infection status was unknown, potentially confounding age-related changes in expanded clonotypes.

The CDR3 spans 14 residues, from the cysteine through the phenylalanine. CDR3 DNA is the only sequence kept; it has 42 bases, read in frame from the first base. Trimming takes 3 bases from V and 0 bases from J, and the germline ends sit 9 bases apart. CDR1 and CDR2 are drawn from the germline V gene (reference sequence): DFQATT, SNEGSKA. The protocol used for the library was 5' RACE. Instrument used: Illumina HiSeq 2500. The second PCR ran for roughly 7 to 11 cycles and used a J-beta primer mix along with a sample-barcoded 5' primer. A template-switch 5' adaptor carrying 12 random nucleotides introduced a unique molecular identifier onto each TCR beta cDNA molecule. Each sample yielded at least 2.5 million CDR3-containing paired-end reads. The Mint cDNA synthesis kit, primed by a TRBC-specific oligonucleotide, was used to synthesize first-strand cDNA from all RNA. Following uracil-DNA glycosylase treatment, all cDNA underwent a first 18-cycle PCR with the universal primers M1SS and BC2_uni_R. On the authors' methods: Normalization of each sample was performed by random selection of 1 million high-quality reads, each carrying a distinct molecular identifier. Instead of being binned into consensus sequences, reads that shared molecular identifiers were thrown out. MiTCR, run with a Q25 quality threshold and the strictest error-elimination algorithm, handled CDR3 identification, clonotype clustering and error correction. Lower-bound total TCR beta diversity was estimated with a nonparametric unseen species model using Euler transformation. TCRdb itself trimmed the public reads at Q25 with fastp, ran MiXCR and retained productive beta chains. Rows are unified per CDR3 protein, each entry keeping the most common DNA and genes. The V and J calls follow TCRdb's processing rather than the paper's. The sample records about 1.8 million distinct CDR3 sequences, around 48% of which are singletons. The top ten constitute approximately 2.1% of the sample.

Systemically healthy Caucasian individuals from Russia, about 38 in total and aged 6 to 90 years, were included as donors. Roughly 10 milliliters of peripheral blood were drawn from each donor into EDTA-treated Vacutainer tubes. PBMCs were isolated by Ficoll-Paque density-gradient centrifugation, with at least 6 million obtained per sample. Trizol reagent was used to extract total RNA from PBMCs, with at least 5.5 micrograms per sample. For every donor, flow cytometry on a PBMC aliquot measured the percentage of naive CD45RAhigh/CD27high T cells. The table lists this clonotype with a few counts. This receptor's antigen is unknown. No much larger clone exists at a distance of one base, and base qualities are not known.

The receptor comes from a woman in her thirties or forties in good health. Specimen: blood. The sequence joins TRBV20-1 to TRBJ2-1; D gene: possibly TRBD2, on 5 matching bases. The CDR3 here reads CSASGGPSYNEQFF. In nucleotide form, the sequence is TGCAGTGCTAGTGGCGGGCCCTCCTACAATGAGCAGTTCTTC.